What follows are 18 T cell receptor beta chains derived from one specimen sequenced in a study of blood T cell repertoires in COVID-19. Profiled with immunoSEQ multiplex PCR; TCRdb holds only in-frame clones, not every one. The sample has roughly 320,000 clones, around 92% seen once; the top ten hold around 1.9%. The sample taken for sequencing was peripheral blood. The source is a woman in her twenties or thirties with COVID-19, enrolled during active disease.

The J gene is TRBJ1-4, the V gene TRBV5-1; D uncertain. This CDR3 contains 14 residues. Germline lookup yields CDR1 SGHRS and CDR2 YFSETQ. Trimming removed 7 bases from V and 5 bases from J, with 15 bases in between. This chain's CDR3 is CASRETLGNEKLFF. The CDR3 DNA is TGCGCCAGCCGGGAGACACTCGGGAATGAAAAACTGTTTTTT. Using reference TRBV5-1 and TRBJ1-4 for the parts outside the CDR3, the full variable domain is KAGVTQTPRYLIKTRGQQVTLSCSPISGHRSVSWYQQTPGQGLQFLFEYFSETQRNKGNFPGRFSGRQFSNSRSEMNVSTLELGDSALYLCASRETLGNEKLFFGSGTQLSVL.

J is TRBJ2-3 and V is TRBV11-3, with TRBD1 matching 9 bases. CDR3 length: 14 residues. Germline V gene data show CDR1 as SGHNT and CDR2 as YENEEA. V shed 5 bases, J shed 4 bases, and the junction held 4 bases outside the gene matches. The chain's CDR3 is CASSTGQGSDTQYF. The CDR3 DNA reads as TGTGCCAGCAGCACGGGACAGGGATCAGATACGCAGTATTTT.

The chain is built from TRBV5-1 and TRBJ2-2; no reliable D call. This CDR3 contains 13 residues. Trimming took off 4 bases at V and 7 bases at J, with 11 bases between the two ends. Germline V CDR1 and CDR2: SGHRS, YFSETQ. CDR3 sequence reads: CASSRSGGGELFF. The CDR3 DNA sequence: TGCGCCAGCAGCCGCAGTGGCGGCGGGGAGCTGTTTTTT.

The chain joins TRBV28 to TRBJ2-7, with a possible D match to TRBD2 (6 bases). Germline V CDR1 and CDR2: MDHEN, SYDVKM. Trimming removed 6 bases at V and 0 bases at J, with 12 bases between. The CDR3 sequence is 14 residues long. The CDR3 DNA sequence: TGTGCCAGCAGGGGGAGGCCATACTCCTACGAGCAGTACGTC. Translation: CASRGRPYSYEQYV.

This clone was counted a few times. J is TRBJ2-5 and V is TRBV19; 8 positions match TRBD1. This CDR3 spans 19 amino acids. Trimming removed 2 bases from V and 2 bases from J; junction bases left unmatched: 16. The V gene's germline CDR1 is LNHDA and CDR2 SQIVND (reference sequence). The CDR3: CASSIRLMWGQVDQETQYF. CDR3 DNA sequence: TGTGCCAGTAGTATACGGCTGATGTGGGGACAGGTTGATCAAGAGACCCAGTACTTC.

The genes are TRBV7-8 and TRBJ2-7; 8 bases agree with TRBD2. This CDR3 region has 15 residues. Trimming cost V 2 bases and J 6 bases; bases outside gene matches: 9. Germline V lookup: CDR1 SGHVS, CDR2 FQNEAQ. The DNA of the CDR3 is TGTGCCAGCAGCTTACGGCGTGCGGGGGGAGTCGAGCAGTACTTC. Translated: CASSLRRAGGVEQYF. Looking up the rest from reference TRBV7-8 and TRBJ2-7 gives the full variable domain: GAGVSQSPRYKVAKRGQDVALRCDPISGHVSLFWYQQALGQGPEFLTYFQNEAQLDKSGLPSDRFFAERPEGSVSTLKIQRTQQEDSAVYLCASSLRRAGGVEQYFGPGTRLTVT.

CDR3 nucleotides: TGTGCCAGCAGCGTAGGCAGGGGATCTAACTATGGCTACACCTTC. The encoded protein is CASSVGRGSNYGYTF. The V and J genes are TRBV9 and TRBJ1-2; TRBD1 is a possible D gene (6 bases). The CDR3 consists of 15 residues. Trimming took off 0 bases at V and 0 bases at J, with 9 bases between the two ends. Germline assignment: CDR1 SGDLS and CDR2 YYNGEE.

This chain uses TRBV4-3 with TRBJ1-2; 7 positions agree with TRBD1. V was clipped by 6 bases and J by 8 bases; unmatched bases: 9. Germline loops: CDR1 LGHNA, CDR2 YSLEER. The CDR3 is 13 amino acids. CDR3 sequence: CASSLYPGQGYTF. CDR3 nucleotides: TGCGCCAGCAGTCTTTATCCGGGACAGGGCTACACCTTC.

This chain joins TRBV12-3 or TRBV12-4 and TRBJ2-3, with D unclear. V lost 7 bases and J lost 2, with 10 bases in between. The CDR3 loop spans 13 amino acids. CDR3 sequence (DNA): TGTGCCAGCACCCGCGGCTACACAGATACGCAGTATTTT. It yields the protein CASTRGYTDTQYF.

This clone was seen only once. The chain employs TRBV5-1 and TRBJ1-4, with 9 bases fitting TRBD1. This CDR3 region has 15 residues. Germline V CDR1 and CDR2: SGHRS, YFSETQ. J gave up 7 bases and V 4 bases, and 8 bases lay outside the gene matches. The CDR3 region is CASSPGDRVFEKLFF. CDR3 in DNA: TGCGCCAGCAGCCCGGGGGACAGGGTTTTTGAAAAACTGTTTTTT.

This chain joins TRBV28 and TRBJ2-7; TRBD1 might be the D (5 bases). The germline V gene has CDR1 MDHEN and CDR2 SYDVKM. The CDR3 is 14 amino acids. The germline V and J ends were trimmed by 6 bases and 3 bases, with 15 bases remaining between them. The CDR3 here is CASSPRQRYYEQYV. The CDR3 coding sequence is TGTGCCAGCAGCCCTCGACAGCGATACTACGAGCAGTACGTC.

The chain carries TRBV9 and TRBJ1-1; 11 bases align to TRBD1. V gave up 1 base and J gave up 4 bases; unmatched junction bases: 3. Germline lookup yields CDR1 SGDLS and CDR2 YYNGEE. CDR3 length equals 15 residues. In DNA form, the CDR3 reads TGTGCCAGCAGCGTATCCGGGACAGGGGGCACTGAAGCTTTCTTT. As protein: CASSVSGTGGTEAFF.

This clone occurred a few times. This sequence joins TRBV7-2 and TRBJ1-1, with D possibly being TRBD1 (5 bases). This CDR3 contains 15 residues. Germline lookup yields CDR1 SGHTA and CDR2 FQGNSA. Trimming shortened V by 3 bases and J by 2 bases, and 13 bases separated the two germline ends. In nucleotides, the CDR3 is TGTGCCAGCAGCTTCACACCGGACATTAACACTGAAGCTTTCTTT. Protein: CASSFTPDINTEAFF.

The gene calls are TRBV27 and TRBJ1-6, with 9 bases aligning to TRBD1. The germline CDR1 and CDR2 sequences are MNHEY and SMNVEV (reference sequence). Germline trimming cut 5 bases from V and 5 bases from J; bases unmatched to any gene: 4. This CDR3 has 15 amino acids. Here the CDR3 reads CASSARTGDNSPLHF. CDR3 DNA sequence: TGTGCCAGCAGTGCGCGGACAGGGGATAATTCACCCCTCCACTTT.

This clone appeared a single time. This chain joins TRBV10-3 and TRBJ1-2, with TRBD1 identical over 10 bases. Losses at the gene ends were 5 bases for V and 3 bases for J; bases not matched to a gene: 3. Germline-derived CDR1 and CDR2 are ENHRY and SYGVKD. The CDR3 contains 14 residues. As DNA, the CDR3 is TGTGCCATCAGTCCCGGGACAGGGGACTATGGCTACACCTTC. It encodes CAISPGTGDYGYTF.

This clone has just a few counts. The chain has TRBV19 and TRBJ1-4; 8 positions agree with TRBD1. Germline CDR1 and CDR2: LNHDA and SQIVND (reference sequence). The length of the CDR3 is 17 residues. Trimming removed 4 bases from V and 0 bases from J; junction bases left unmatched: 7. The CDR3 bases are TGTGCCAGTAGTACACCCAGGGGGCGAGCAACTAATGAAAAACTGTTTTTT. Its translation: CASSTPRGRATNEKLFF. Drawing the rest from reference TRBV19 and TRBJ1-4, the complete variable domain is DGGITQSPKYLFRKEGQNVTLSCEQNLNHDAMYWYRQDPGQGLRLIYYSQIVNDFQKGDIAEGYSVSREKKESFPLTVTSAQKNPTAFYLCASSTPRGRATNEKLFFGSGTQLSVL.

This sequence joins TRBV9 and TRBJ1-3; D not certain. CDR1 is SGDLS, CDR2 YYNGEE, per germline. V lost 2 bases, J lost 4 bases, and 4 bases lay in between. The CDR3 extends over 12 amino acids. CDR3 region: CASSVEGNTIYF. The DNA for the CDR3 is TGTGCCAGCAGCGTTGAGGGAAACACCATATATTTT.

CDR3 nucleotides: TGTGCCAGCAGTTCCCAGACAGATACGCAGTATTTT. Translation: CASSSQTDTQYF. This chain uses TRBV6-2 or TRBV6-3 with TRBJ2-3, with no clear D. This CDR3 is built from 12 residues. Germline CDR1 reads MNHEY; CDR2 reads SVGEGT. The V gene lost 4 bases and the J gene lost 3 bases, with 5 bases spanning the gap.